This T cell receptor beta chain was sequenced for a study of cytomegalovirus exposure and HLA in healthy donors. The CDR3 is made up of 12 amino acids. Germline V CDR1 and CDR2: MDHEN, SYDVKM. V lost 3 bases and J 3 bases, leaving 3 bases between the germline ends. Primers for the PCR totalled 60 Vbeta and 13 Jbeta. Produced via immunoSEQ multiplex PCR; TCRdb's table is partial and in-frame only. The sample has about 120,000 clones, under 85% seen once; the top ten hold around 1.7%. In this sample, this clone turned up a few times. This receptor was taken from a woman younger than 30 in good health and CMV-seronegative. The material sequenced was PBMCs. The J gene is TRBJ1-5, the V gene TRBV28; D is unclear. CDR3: CASSFYNQPQHF. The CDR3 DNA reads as TGTGCCAGCAGTTTTTACAATCAGCCCCAGCATTTT.